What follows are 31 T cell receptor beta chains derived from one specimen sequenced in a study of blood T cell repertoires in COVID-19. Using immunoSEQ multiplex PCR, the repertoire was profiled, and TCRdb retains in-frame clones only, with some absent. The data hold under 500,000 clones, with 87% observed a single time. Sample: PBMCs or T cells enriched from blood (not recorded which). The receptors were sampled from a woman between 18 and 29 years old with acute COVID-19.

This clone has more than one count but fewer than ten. The CDR3 is CASNNYLYGYTF. CDR3 nucleotide sequence: TGTGCCAGCAACAACTACCTCTATGGCTACACCTTC. The chain couples TRBV6-5 to TRBJ1-2; D is uncertain. Germline V lookup: CDR1 MNHEY, CDR2 SVGAGI. Trimming took 7 bases from V and 4 from J, leaving 10 bases between them. This CDR3 region has 12 residues.

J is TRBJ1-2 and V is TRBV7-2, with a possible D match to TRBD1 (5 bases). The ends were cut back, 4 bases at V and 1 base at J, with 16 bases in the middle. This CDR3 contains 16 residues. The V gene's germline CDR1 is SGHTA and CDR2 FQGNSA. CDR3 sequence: CASSSGSGNFNYGYTF. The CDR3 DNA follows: TGTGCCAGCAGCTCCGGATCAGGGAATTTTAACTATGGCTACACCTTC.

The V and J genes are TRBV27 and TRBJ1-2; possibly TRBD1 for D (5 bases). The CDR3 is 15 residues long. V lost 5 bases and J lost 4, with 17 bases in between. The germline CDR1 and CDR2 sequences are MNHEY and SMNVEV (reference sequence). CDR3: CASSPTLRVGYGYTF. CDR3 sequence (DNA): TGTGCCAGCAGTCCAACCCTCAGGGTCGGCTATGGCTACACCTTC.

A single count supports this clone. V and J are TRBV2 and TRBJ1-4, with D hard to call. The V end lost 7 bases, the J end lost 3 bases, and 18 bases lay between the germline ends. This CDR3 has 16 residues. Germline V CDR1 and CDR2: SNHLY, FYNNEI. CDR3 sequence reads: CASTNGPQRANEKLFF. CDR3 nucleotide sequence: TGTGCCAGCACCAACGGGCCCCAGAGGGCTAATGAAAAACTGTTTTTT.

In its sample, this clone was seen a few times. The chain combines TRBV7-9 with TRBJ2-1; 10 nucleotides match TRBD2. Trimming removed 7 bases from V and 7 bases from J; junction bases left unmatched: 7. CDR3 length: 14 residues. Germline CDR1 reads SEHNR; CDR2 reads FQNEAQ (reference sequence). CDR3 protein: CASILLAGTNEQFF. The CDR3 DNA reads TGTGCCAGCATCCTACTAGCGGGAACGAATGAGCAGTTCTTC.

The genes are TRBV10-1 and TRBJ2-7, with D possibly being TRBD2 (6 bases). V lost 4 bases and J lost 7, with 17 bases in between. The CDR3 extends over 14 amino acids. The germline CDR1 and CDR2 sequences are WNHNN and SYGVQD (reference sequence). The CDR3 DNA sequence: TGCGCCAGCAGTGGAACCGGGAGACCGGGAGAGCAGTACTTC. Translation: CASSGTGRPGEQYF.

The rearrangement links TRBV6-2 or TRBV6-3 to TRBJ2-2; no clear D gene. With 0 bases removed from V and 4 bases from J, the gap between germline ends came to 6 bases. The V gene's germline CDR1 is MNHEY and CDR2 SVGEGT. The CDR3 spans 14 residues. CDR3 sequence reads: CASSYSIGTGELFF. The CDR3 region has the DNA TGTGCCAGCAGTTACTCGATCGGCACCGGGGAGCTGTTTTTT.

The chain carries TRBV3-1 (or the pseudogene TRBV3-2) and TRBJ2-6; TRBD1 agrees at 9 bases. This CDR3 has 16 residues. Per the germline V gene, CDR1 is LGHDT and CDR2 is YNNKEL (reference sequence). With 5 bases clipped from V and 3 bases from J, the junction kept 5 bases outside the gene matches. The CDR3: CASSRDRVVGANVLTF. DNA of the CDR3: TGTGCCAGCAGCAGGGACAGGGTAGTTGGGGCCAACGTCCTGACTTTC.

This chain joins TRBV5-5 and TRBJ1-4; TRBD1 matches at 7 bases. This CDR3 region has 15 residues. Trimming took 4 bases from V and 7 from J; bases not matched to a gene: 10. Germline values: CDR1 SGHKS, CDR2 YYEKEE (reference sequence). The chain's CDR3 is CASSLADREVEKLFF. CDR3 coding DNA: TGTGCCAGCAGCCTAGCAGACAGGGAGGTTGAAAAACTGTTTTTT.

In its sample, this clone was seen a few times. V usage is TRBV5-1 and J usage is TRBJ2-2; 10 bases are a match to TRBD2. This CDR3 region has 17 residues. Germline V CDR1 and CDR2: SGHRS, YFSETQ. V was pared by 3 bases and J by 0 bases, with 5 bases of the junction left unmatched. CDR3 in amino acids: CASSSGSGGTNTGELFF. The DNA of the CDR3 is TGCGCCAGCAGCTCCGGTAGCGGGGGGACGAACACCGGGGAGCTGTTTTTT.

DNA of the CDR3: TGTGCCAGTAGTCCTTGGGACAACTACAATGAGCAGTTCTTC. Its protein product is CASSPWDNYNEQFF. The chain has TRBV19 and TRBJ2-1; D possibly corresponds to TRBD1 (6 bases). Trimming removed 5 bases at V and 3 bases at J, with 11 bases between. The germline V gene encodes CDR1 LNHDA and CDR2 SQIVND (reference sequence). The length of the CDR3 is 14 residues.

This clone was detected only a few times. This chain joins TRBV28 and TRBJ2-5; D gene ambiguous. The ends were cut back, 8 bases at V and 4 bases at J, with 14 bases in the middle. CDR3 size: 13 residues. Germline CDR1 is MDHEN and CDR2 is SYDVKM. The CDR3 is CASGNAARETQYF. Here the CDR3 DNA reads TGTGCCAGCGGAAACGCGGCCAGAGAGACCCAGTACTTC. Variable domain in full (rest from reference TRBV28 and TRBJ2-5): DVKVTQSSRYLVKRTGEKVFLECVQDMDHENMFWYRQDPGLGLRLIYFSYDVKMKEKGDIPEGYSVSREKKERFSLILESASTNQTSMYLCASGNAARETQYFGPGTRLLVL.

The CDR3 bases are TGTGCCAGCAGACAGGGGCACACTGAAGCTTTCTTT. It specifies CASRQGHTEAFF. The chain couples TRBV3-1 (or the pseudogene TRBV3-2) to TRBJ1-1; 7 bases align to TRBD1. The CDR3 consists of 12 residues. J gave up 3 bases and V 6 bases, and 1 base lay outside the gene matches. The germline CDR1 and CDR2 sequences are LGHDT and YNNKEL (reference sequence).

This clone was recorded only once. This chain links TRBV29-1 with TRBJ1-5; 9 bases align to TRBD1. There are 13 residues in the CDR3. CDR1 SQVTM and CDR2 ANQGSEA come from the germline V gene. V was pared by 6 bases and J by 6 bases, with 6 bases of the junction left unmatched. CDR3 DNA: TGCAGCGTCGGGGGACAGGGTGGTCAGCCCCAGCATTTT. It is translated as CSVGGQGGQPQHF. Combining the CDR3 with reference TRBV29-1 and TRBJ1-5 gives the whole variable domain SAVISQKPSRDICQRGTSLTIQCQVDSQVTMMFWYRQQPGQSLTLIATANQGSEATYESGFVIDKFPISRPNLTFSTLTVSNMSPEDSSIYLCSVGGQGGQPQHFGDGTRLSIL.

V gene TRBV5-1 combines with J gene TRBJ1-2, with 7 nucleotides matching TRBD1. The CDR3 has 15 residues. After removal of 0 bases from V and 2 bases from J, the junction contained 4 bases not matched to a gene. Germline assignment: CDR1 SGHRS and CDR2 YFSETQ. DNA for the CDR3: TGCGCCAGCAGCTTGGACGGACAGGCGAACTATGGCTACACCTTC. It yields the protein CASSLDGQANYGYTF.

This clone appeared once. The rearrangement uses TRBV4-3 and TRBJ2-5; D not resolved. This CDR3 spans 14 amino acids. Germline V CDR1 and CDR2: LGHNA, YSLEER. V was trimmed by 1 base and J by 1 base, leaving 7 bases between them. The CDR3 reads CASSQVTGQETQYF. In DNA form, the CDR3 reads TGCGCCAGCAGCCAAGTCACGGGCCAAGAGACCCAGTACTTC.

The CDR3 spells CASSLGGDYQPQHF. The CDR3 DNA is TGTGCCAGCAGCTTAGGAGGGGACTATCAGCCCCAGCATTTT. The chain employs TRBV5-5 and TRBJ1-5; a weak D match, TRBD1 (5 bases). V lost 2 bases to trimming and J lost 5 bases, with 11 bases between them. Germline-derived CDR1 and CDR2 are SGHKS and YYEKEE (reference sequence). The CDR3 has 14 residues.

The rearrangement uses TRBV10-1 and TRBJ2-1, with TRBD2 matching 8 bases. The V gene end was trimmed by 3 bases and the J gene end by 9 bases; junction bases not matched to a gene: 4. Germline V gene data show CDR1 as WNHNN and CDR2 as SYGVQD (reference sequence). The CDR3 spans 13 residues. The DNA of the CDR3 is TGCGCCAGCAGTGAAGGGACTAGTATTGAGCAGTTCTTC. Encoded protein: CASSEGTSIEQFF.

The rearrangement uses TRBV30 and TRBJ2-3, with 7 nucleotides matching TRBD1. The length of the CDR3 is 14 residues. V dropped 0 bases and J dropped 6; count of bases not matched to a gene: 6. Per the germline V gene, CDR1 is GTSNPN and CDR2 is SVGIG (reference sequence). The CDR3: CAWSVKGAGDTQYF. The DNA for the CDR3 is TGTGCCTGGAGTGTAAAGGGGGCCGGTGATACGCAGTATTTT.

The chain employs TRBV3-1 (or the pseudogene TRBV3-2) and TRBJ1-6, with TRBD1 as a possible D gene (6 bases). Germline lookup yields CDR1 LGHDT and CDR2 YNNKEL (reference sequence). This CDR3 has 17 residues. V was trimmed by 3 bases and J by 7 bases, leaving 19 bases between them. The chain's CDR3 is CASSQPYLQGRNSPLHF. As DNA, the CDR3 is TGTGCCAGCAGCCAGCCTTACTTACAGGGTAGGAATTCACCCCTCCACTTT.

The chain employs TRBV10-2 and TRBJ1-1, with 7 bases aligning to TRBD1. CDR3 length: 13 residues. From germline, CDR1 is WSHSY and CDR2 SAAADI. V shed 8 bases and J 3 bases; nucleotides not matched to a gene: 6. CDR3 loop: CASVGGADTEAFF. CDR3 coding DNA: TGCGCCAGCGTAGGGGGCGCGGACACTGAAGCTTTCTTT.

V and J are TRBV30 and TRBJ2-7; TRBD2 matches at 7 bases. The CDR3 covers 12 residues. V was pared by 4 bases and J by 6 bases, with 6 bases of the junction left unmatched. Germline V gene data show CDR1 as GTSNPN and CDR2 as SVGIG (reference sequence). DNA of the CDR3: TGTGCCTGGACGCTAGCGGAAACCGAGCAGTACTTC. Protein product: CAWTLAETEQYF.

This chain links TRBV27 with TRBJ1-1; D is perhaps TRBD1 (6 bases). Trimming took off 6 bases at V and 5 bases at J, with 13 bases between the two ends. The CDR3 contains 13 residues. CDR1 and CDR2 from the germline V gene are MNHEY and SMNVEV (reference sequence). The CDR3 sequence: CASSQGSWTEAFF. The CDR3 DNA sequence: TGTGCCAGCAGCCAGGGGTCGTGGACTGAAGCTTTCTTT.

For the CDR3, the DNA is TGTGCCAGCAGCTTAATAGTCGCCCTAGCGGGAATAGGCAATGAGCAGTTCTTC. This encodes CASSLIVALAGIGNEQFF. The chain has TRBV7-8 and TRBJ2-1, with 9 bases aligning to TRBD2. From germline, CDR1 is SGHVS and CDR2 FQNEAQ. This CDR3 spans 18 amino acids. V trimming: 2 bases; J trimming: 6 bases; junction bases outside the gene matches: 14.

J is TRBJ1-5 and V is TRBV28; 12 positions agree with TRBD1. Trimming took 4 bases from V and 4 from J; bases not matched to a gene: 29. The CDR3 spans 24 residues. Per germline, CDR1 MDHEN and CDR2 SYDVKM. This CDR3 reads CASSSPTGTGGVRSPRIGNQPQHF. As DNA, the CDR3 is TGTGCCAGCAGTTCGCCCACCGGGACAGGGGGCGTAAGGTCCCCGCGAATAGGGAATCAGCCCCAGCATTTT. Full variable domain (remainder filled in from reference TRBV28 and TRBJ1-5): DVKVTQSSRYLVKRTGEKVFLECVQDMDHENMFWYRQDPGLGLRLIYFSYDVKMKEKGDIPEGYSVSREKKERFSLILESASTNQTSMYLCASSSPTGTGGVRSPRIGNQPQHFGDGTRLSIL.

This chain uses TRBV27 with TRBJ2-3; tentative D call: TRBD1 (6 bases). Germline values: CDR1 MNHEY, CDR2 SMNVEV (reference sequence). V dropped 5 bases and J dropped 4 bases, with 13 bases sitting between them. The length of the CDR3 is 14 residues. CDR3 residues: CASSGTLPPDTQYF. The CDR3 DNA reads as TGTGCCAGCAGTGGGACACTGCCCCCAGATACGCAGTATTTT.

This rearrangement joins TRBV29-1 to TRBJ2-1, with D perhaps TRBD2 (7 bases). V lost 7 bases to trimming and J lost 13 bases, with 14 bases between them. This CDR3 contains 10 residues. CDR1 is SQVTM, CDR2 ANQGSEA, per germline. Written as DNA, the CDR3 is TGCAGCGCAGGGGAGGGAGACCAGTTCTTC. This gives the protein CSAGEGDQFF.

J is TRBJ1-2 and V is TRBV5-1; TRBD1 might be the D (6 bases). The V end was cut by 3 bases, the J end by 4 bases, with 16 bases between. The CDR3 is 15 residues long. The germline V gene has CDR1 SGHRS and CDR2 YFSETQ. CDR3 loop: CASSWHTGPVYGYTF. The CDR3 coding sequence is TGCGCCAGCAGCTGGCATACAGGGCCGGTCTATGGCTACACCTTC. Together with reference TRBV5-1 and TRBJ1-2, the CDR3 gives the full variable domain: KAGVTQTPRYLIKTRGQQVTLSCSPISGHRSVSWYQQTPGQGLQFLFEYFSETQRNKGNFPGRFSGRQFSNSRSEMNVSTLELGDSALYLCASSWHTGPVYGYTFGSGTRLTVV.

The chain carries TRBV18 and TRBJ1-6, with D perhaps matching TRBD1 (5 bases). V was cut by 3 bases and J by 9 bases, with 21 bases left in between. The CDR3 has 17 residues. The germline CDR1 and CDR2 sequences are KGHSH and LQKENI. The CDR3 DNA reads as TGTGCCAGCTCACCGCGCCAGGGAAGGGGACTGGGTTCACCCCTCCACTTT. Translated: CASSPRQGRGLGSPLHF.

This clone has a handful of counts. The DNA for the CDR3 is TGTGCCAGCAGTGAAGCTGACACAGGGCTTTATGGCTACACCTTC. Translated: CASSEADTGLYGYTF. The chain joins TRBV6-1 to TRBJ1-2, with D tentatively TRBD1 (6 bases). V was clipped by 0 bases and J by 5 bases, with 13 bases between them. This CDR3 spans 15 amino acids. From germline, CDR1 is MNHNS and CDR2 SASEGT.

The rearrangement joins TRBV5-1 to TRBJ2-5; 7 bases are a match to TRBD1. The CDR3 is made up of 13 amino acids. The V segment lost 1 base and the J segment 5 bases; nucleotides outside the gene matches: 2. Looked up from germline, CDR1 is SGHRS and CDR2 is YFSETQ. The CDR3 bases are TGCGCCAGCAGCTTGACAGGGGTCGAGACCCAGTACTTC. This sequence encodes CASSLTGVETQYF.